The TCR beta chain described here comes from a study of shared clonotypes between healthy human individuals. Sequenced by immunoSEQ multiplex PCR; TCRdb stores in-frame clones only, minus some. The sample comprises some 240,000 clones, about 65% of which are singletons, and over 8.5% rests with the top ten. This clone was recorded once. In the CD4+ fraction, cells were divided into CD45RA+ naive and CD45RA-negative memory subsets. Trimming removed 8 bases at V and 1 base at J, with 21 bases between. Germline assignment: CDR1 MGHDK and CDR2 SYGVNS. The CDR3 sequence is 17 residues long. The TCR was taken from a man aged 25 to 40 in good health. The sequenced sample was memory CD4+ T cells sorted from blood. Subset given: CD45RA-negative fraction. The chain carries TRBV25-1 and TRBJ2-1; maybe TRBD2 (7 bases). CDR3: CASQARGAVRSYNEQFF. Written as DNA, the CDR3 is TGTGCCAGCCAAGCACGGGGGGCTGTTCGTTCCTACAATGAGCAGTTCTTC.